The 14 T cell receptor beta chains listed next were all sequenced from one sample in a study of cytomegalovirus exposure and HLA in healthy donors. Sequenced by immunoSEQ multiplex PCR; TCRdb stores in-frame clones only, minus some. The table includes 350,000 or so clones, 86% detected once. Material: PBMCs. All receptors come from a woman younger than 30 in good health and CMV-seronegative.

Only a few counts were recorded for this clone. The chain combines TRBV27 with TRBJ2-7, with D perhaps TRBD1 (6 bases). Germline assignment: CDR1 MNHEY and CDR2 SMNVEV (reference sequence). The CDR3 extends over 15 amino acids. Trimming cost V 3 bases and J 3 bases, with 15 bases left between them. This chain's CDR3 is CASSLSWGQNYEQYF. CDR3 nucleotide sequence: TGTGCCAGCAGTTTGAGTTGGGGGCAGAACTACGAGCAGTACTTC.

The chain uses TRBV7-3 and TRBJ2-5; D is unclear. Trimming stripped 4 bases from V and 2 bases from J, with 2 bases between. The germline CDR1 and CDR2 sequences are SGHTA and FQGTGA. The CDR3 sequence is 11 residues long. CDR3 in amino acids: CASSSQETQYF. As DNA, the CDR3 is TGTGCCAGCAGCTCTCAAGAGACCCAGTACTTC.

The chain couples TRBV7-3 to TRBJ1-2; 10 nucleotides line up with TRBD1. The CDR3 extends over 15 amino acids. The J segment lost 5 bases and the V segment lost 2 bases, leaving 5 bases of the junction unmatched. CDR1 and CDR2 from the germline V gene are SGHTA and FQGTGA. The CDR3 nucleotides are TGTGCCAGCAGCTTACGACAGGGGGCGGAGTATGGCTACACCTTC. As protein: CASSLRQGAEYGYTF.

The CDR3 region has the DNA TGCGCCAGCAGCTTGCCTCGACTAGCGGGAGCGGCCGGGGAGCTGTTTTTT. Translated: CASSLPRLAGAAGELFF. The chain employs TRBV5-1 and TRBJ2-2; 12 positions match TRBD2. Germline V gene sequence: CDR1 SGHRS, CDR2 YFSETQ. V lost 1 base and J lost 6; bases outside the gene matches: 7. The CDR3 extends over 17 amino acids.

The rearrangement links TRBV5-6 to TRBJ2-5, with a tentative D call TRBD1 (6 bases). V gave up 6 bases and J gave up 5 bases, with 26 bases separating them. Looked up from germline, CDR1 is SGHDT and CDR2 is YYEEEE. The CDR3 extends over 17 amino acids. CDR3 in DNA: TGTGCCAGCACCTCAAGAAGGGGGACCTTTTCCCCGGAGACCCAGTACTTC. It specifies CASTSRRGTFSPETQYF.

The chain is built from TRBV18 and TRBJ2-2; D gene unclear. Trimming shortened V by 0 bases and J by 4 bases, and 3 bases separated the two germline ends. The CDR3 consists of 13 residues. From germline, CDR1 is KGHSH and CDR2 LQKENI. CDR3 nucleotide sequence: TGTGCCAGCTCACCACCCCTCACCGGGGAGCTGTTTTTT. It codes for CASSPPLTGELFF. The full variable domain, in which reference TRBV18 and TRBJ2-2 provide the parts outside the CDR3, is NAGVMQNPRHLVRRRGQEARLRCSPMKGHSHVYWYRQLPEEGLKFMVYLQKENIIDESGMPKERFSAEFPKEGPSILRIQQVVRGDSAAYFCASSPPLTGELFFGEGSRLTVL.

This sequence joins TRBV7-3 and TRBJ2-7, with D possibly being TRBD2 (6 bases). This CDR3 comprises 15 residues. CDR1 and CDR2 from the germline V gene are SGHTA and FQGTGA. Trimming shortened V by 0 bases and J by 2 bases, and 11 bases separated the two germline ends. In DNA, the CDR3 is TGTGCCAGCAGCTTAACCAGCGGGCCTGCCTACGAGCAGTACTTC. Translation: CASSLTSGPAYEQYF.

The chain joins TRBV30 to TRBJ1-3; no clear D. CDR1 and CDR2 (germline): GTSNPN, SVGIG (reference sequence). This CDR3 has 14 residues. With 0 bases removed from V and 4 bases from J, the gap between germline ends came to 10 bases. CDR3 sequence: CAWSVGGPGNTIYF. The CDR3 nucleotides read TGTGCCTGGAGTGTAGGAGGTCCCGGAAACACCATATATTTT.

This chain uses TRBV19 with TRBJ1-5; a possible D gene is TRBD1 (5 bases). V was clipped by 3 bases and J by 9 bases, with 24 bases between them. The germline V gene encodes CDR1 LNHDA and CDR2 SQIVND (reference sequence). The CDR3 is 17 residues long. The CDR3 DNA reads TGTGCCAGTAGTATGAAGTCGTGGGCGGCCCGGGGGGTGCCCCAGCATTTT. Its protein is CASSMKSWAARGVPQHF. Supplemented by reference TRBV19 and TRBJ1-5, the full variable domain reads DGGITQSPKYLFRKEGQNVTLSCEQNLNHDAMYWYRQDPGQGLRLIYYSQIVNDFQKGDIAEGYSVSREKKESFPLTVTSAQKNPTAFYLCASSMKSWAARGVPQHFGDGTRLSIL.

CDR3 region: CASSQGPRKYF. The CDR3 nucleotides are TGTGCCAGCAGTCAGGGGCCCAGGAAGTACTTC. The rearrangement links TRBV6-5 to TRBJ2-7, with D possibly TRBD1 on 6 matching bases. V shed 5 bases and J shed 11 bases, with 13 bases lying between them. The CDR3 runs to 11 residues. Germline V gives CDR1 MNHEY, CDR2 SVGAGI.

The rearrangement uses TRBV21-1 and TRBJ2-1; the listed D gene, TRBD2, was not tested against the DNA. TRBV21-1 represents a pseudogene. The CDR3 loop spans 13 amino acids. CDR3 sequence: CASRHRDYNEQFF. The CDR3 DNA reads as TGTGCCAGCCGACACCGGGACTACAATGAGCAGTTCTTC.

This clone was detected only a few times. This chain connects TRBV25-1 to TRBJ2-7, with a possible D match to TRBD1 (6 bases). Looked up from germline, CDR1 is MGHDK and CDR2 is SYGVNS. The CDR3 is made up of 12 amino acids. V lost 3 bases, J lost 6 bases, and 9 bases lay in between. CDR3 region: CASSETGFEQYF. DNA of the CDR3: TGTGCCAGCAGTGAGACAGGATTCGAGCAGTACTTC.

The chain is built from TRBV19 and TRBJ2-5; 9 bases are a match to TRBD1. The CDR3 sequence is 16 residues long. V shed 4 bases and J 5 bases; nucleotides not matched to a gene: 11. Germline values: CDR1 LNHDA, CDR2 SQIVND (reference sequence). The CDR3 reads CASSRGTGYIGETQYF. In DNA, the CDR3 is TGTGCCAGTAGTAGGGGGACAGGGTATATCGGGGAGACCCAGTACTTC.

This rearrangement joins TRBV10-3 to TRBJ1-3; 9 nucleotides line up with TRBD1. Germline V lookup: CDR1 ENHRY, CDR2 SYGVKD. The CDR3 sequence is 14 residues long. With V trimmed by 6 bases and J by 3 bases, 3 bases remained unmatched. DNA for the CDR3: TGTGCCATCAGCCCGACAGGGGGTGGAAACACCATATATTTT. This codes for CAISPTGGGNTIYF.